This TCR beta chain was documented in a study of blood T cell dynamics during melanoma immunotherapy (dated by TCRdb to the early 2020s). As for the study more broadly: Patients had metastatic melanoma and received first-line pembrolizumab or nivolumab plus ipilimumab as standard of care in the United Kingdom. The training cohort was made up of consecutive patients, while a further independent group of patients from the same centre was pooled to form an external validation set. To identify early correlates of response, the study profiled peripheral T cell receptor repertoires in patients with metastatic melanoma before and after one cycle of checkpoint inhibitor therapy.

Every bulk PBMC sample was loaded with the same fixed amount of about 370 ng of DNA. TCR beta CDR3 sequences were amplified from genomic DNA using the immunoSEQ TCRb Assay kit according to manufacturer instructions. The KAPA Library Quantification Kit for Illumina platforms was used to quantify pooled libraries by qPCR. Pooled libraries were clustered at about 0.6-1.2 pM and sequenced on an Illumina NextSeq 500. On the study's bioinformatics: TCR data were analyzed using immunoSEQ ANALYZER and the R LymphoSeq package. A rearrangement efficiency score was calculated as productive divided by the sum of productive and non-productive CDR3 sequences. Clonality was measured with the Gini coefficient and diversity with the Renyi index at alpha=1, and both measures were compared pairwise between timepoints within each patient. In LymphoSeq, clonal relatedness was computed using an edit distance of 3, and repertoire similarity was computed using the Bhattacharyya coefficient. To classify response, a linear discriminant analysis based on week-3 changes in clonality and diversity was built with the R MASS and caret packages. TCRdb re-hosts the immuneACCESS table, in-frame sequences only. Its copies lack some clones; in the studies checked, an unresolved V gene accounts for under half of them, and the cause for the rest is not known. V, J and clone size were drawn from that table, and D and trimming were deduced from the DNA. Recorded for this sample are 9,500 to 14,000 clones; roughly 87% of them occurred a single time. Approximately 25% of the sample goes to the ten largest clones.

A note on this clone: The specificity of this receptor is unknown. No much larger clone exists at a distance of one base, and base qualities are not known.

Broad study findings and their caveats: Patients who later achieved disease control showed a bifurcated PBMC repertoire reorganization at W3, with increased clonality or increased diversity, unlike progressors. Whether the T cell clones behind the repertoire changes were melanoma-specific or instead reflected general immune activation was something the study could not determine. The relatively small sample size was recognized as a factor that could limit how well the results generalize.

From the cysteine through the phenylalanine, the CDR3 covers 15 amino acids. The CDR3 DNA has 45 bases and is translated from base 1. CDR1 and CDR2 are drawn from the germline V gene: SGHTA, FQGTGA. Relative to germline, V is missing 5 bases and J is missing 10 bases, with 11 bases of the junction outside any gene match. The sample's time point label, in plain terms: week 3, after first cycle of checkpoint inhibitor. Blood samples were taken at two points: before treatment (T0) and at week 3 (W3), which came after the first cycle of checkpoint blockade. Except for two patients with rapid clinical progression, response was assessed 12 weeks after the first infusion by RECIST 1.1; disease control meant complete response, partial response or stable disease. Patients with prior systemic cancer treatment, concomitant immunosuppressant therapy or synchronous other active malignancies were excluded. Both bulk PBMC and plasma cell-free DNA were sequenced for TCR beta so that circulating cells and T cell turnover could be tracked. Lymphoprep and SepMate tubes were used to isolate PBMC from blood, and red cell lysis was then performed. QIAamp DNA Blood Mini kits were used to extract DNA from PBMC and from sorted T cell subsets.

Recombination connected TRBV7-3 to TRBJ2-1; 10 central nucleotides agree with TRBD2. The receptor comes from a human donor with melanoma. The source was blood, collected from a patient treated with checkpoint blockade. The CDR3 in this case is CASSPGVAGGREQFF. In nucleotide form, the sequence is TGTGCCAGCAGCCCCGGTGTAGCGGGAGGAAGGGAGCAGTTCTTC. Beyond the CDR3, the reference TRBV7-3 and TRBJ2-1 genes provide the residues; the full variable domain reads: GAGVSQTPSNKVTEKGKYVELRCDPISGHTALYWYRQSLGQGPEFLIYFQGTGAADDSGLPNDRFFAVRPEGSVSTLKIQRTERGDSAVYLCASSPGVAGGREQFFGPGTRLTVL.